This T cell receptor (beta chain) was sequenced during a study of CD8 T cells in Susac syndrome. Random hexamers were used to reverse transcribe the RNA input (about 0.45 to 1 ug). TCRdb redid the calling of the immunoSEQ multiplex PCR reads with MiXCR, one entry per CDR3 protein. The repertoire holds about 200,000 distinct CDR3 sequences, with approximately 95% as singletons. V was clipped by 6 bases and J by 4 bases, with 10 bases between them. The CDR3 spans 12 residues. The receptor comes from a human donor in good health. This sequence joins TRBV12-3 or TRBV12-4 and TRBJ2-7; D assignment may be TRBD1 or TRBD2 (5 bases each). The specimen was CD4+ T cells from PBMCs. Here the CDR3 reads CASRGDQYEQYF. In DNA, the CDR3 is TGTGCCAGCAGAGGGGACCAGTACGAGCAGTACTTC.